The clone carrying this TCR beta chain was seen more than once but under ten times. This specimen belongs to a study of response to subunit inactivated influenza vaccine. Germline V lookup: CDR1 SGHAT, CDR2 FQNNGV. The CDR3 is 15 amino acids. Trimming took off 0 bases at V and 4 bases at J, with 9 bases between the two ends. TCRdb processed the RT-PCR reads anew with MiXCR; each CDR3 protein has one entry. This sample has about 570,000 distinct CDR3 sequences, with approximately 11% found just once. These data were also reused for a study on T cells expressing NK-cell markers. This second study notes: Researchers built TCR beta cDNA using 5'RACE template switching with UMIs. The same clonotypes also predominated in the CD3+CD56-NKG2C+ fraction of a few donors.

This receptor was taken from a man aged 50 to 59 who received an inactivated influenza vaccine. The sample consisted of PBMCs from blood, taken on the day of vaccination. V and J are TRBV11-2 and TRBJ2-2; no definite D call. CDR3 coding DNA: TGTGCCAGCAGCTTAGAACGGTCGCTCACCGGGGAGCTGTTTTTT. Residues: CASSLERSLTGELFF.